This T cell receptor beta chain was sequenced in a study of blood T cell repertoires in COVID-19. For the study at large: Sites in the United States, Italy and Spain provided acute and convalescent COVID-19 samples. Sample material is recorded as cDNA or gDNA derived from T cells, B-cell-depleted T cells, or PBMCs.

In the original processing: Scientists estimated how many nucleated cells there were by amplifying reference gene primers. Assay: immunoSEQ multiplex PCR; the TCRdb copy retains only in-frame clones and omits some. V and J calls and clone size are copied from that table; D and trimming were computed from the DNA. The profile shows hundreds of thousands of clones, about 85% of them singletons. The CDR3 spans 16 residues. Trimming at V came to 5 bases and at J to 6 bases, leaving 8 bases not matched to a gene. Germline CDR1 MNHNY, CDR2 SVGAGI (reference sequence). The sample comprised peripheral blood. The TCR originated in a man aged 18 to 29 with active or convalescent COVID-19. This chain joins TRBV6-6 and TRBJ1-6; 9 positions match TRBD1. Here the CDR3 reads CASSPQQGASNSPLHF. CDR3 DNA sequence: TGTGCCAGCAGTCCACAACAGGGGGCCTCTAATTCACCCCTCCACTTT.